This is a list of T cell receptor beta chains from one sample in a study of T-cell reconstitution after alpha-beta-depleted transplantation in children. TCRdb called the PCR reads again in MiXCR, with one record for every CDR3 protein. In the table there are a few hundred thousand distinct CDR3 sequences, around 46% of which are singletons. The material sequenced was PBMCs, taken before TCRalphabeta/CD19-depleted stem cell transplant. These TCRs come from a girl aged 2 to 9 with aplastic anemia, due to receive a stem cell transplant. The CDR3 runs from the conserved cysteine through the conserved F or W. D genes are given only for firm matches. Only part of the rows carry a size: once, few, many, or a class if the clone is expanded.

d_call | clone_size | j_call | v_call | cdr3_aa | cdr3_nt
TRBD1 | few | TRBJ1-2 | TRBV19 | CASSDRGGYTF | TGTGCCAGTAGCGACAGGGGTGGCTACACCTTC
. | once | TRBJ2-3 | TRBV11-1 | CASSNRTGRDTQYF | TGTGCCAGCAGCAATAGGACGGGCCGGGATACGCAGTATTTT
TRBD1 | many | TRBJ2-7 | TRBV11-2 | CASSPSGGLGQYF | TGTGCCAGCAGCCCCTCAGGGGGTTTGGGGCAGTACTTC
. | many | TRBJ1-1 | TRBV11-1 | CASFSSLFGPRRDTEAFF | TGTGCCAGCTTCTCTTCTCTCTTTGGTCCCAGGAGGGACACTGAAGCTTTCTTT
. | . | TRBJ1-1 | TRBV5-6 | CASSLHSLTEAFF | TGTGCCAGCAGCTTACATTCCCTAACTGAAGCTTTCTTT
. | . | TRBJ2-3 | TRBV6-6 | CASSYDSSDTQYF | TGTGCCAGCAGTTACGATTCGTCGGATACGCAGTATTTT
. | . | TRBJ1-2 | TRBV6-5 | CASSYDRAPANYGYTF | TGTGCCAGCAGTTACGATCGGGCCCCGGCTAACTATGGCTACACCTTC
. | . | TRBJ1-1 | TRBV7-9 | CASSLAPPEAFF | TGTGCCAGCAGCTTAGCGCCGCCTGAAGCTTTCTTT
TRBD2 | . | TRBJ2-7 | TRBV6-5 | CASSSSLAGYAYEQYF | TGTGCCAGCAGTTCCTCACTAGCGGGGTACGCCTACGAGCAGTACTTC
. | many | TRBJ1-4 | TRBV7-6 | CASSPRGARKEKLFF | TGTGCCAGCAGCCCCCGAGGCGCCCGGAAGGAAAAACTGTTTTTT
TRBD2 | . | TRBJ2-5 | TRBV5-1 | CASSLTRTSATRETQYF | TGCGCCAGCAGCTTGACCAGGACTAGTGCTACGCGGGAGACCCAGTACTTC
TRBD1 | . | TRBJ1-6 | TRBV7-4 | CASSSDRDNSPLHF | TGTGCCAGCAGCTCGGACAGGGACAATTCACCCCTCCACTTT
TRBD2 | . | TRBJ2-1 | TRBV20-1 | CSASFPTGLAGVNEQFF | TGCAGTGCTAGTTTCCCCACTGGACTAGCGGGAGTCAATGAGCAGTTCTTC
TRBD2 | many | TRBJ2-5 | TRBV27 | CASSSFLRRLAGPQETQYF | TGTGCCAGCAGTTCATTCCTACGAAGACTAGCGGGGCCCCAAGAGACCCAGTACTTC
. | many | TRBJ2-5 | TRBV12-3/TRBV12-4 | CASSYAGQETQYF | TGTGCCAGCAGTTATGCAGGCCAAGAGACCCAGTACTTC
. | few | TRBJ2-1 | TRBV7-2 | CASSLGGEINEQFF | TGTGCCAGCAGCTTAGGCGGAGAAATAAATGAGCAGTTCTTC
TRBD2 | . | TRBJ2-3 | TRBV7-3 | CASSLVSLAGDYTDTQYF | TGTGCCAGCAGCTTAGTTAGCCTAGCGGGGGATTACACAGATACGCAGTATTTT
TRBD1 | . | TRBJ2-1 | TRBV20-1 | CSVWDRPPYNEQFF | TGCAGTGTTTGGGACAGGCCTCCCTACAATGAGCAGTTCTTC
. | few | TRBJ2-7 | TRBV12-3/TRBV12-4 | CASSSTPRHILSSYEQYF | TGTGCCAGCAGTTCTACCCCTAGACATATTCTTAGCTCCTACGAGCAGTACTTC
TRBD2 | . | TRBJ2-3 | TRBV5-1 | CASSRGLAGSSTDSQYF | TGCGCCAGCAGCCGGGGACTAGCGGGCTCTAGCACAGATTCGCAGTATTTT
. | many | TRBJ1-2 | TRBV7-2 | CASSLGLGASSSVYTF | TGTGCCAGCAGCTTAGGGCTAGGCGCTTCTTCGTCGGTCTACACCTTC
. | few | TRBJ1-5 | TRBV25-1 | CASSGHFDQPQHF | TGTGCCAGCAGTGGACATTTTGATCAGCCCCAGCATTTT
. | . | TRBJ2-1 | TRBV9 | CASSVRTGRGEQFF | TGTGCCAGCAGCGTCCGGACAGGGAGGGGTGAGCAGTTCTTC
. | . | TRBJ1-1 | TRBV7-9 | CASSLSSGAVSEAFF | TGTGCCAGCAGCTTATCGTCAGGGGCAGTTTCTGAAGCTTTCTTT
. | few | TRBJ2-1 | TRBV7-3 | CASSLTPGGRWNNEQFF | TGTGCCAGCAGCTTAACGCCGGGGGGCCGATGGAACAATGAGCAGTTCTTC
TRBD1 | . | TRBJ2-4 | TRBV28 | CASGGTGDSVANIQYF | TGTGCCAGCGGCGGGACAGGGGACTCGGTGGCAAACATTCAGTACTTC
TRBD2 | . | TRBJ2-7 | TRBV6-1 | CASRLSGRNYEQYF | TGTGCCAGCAGACTTAGCGGGAGAAACTACGAGCAGTACTTC
TRBD2 | . | TRBJ2-5 | TRBV20-1 | CSASGLAGQETQYF | TGCAGCGCCTCGGGACTAGCGGGACAAGAGACCCAGTACTTC
TRBD1 | . | TRBJ2-5 | TRBV5-1 | CASSFRDRGYGTQYF | TGCGCCAGCAGCTTCCGGGACAGGGGATACGGGACCCAGTACTTC
. | many | TRBJ2-7 | TRBV20-1 | CSAKVFEQYF | TGCAGTGCTAAGGTGTTCGAGCAGTACTTC
TRBD1 | many | TRBJ2-1 | TRBV6-2/TRBV6-3 | CAITDRGSEQFF | TGTGCCATTACGGACAGGGGCAGTGAGCAGTTCTTC
. | . | TRBJ2-3 | TRBV7-6 | CASSPYREEDTQYF | TGTGCCAGCAGCCCCTACAGGGAAGAAGATACGCAGTATTTT
. | few | TRBJ2-6 | TRBV27 | CASSTGANVLTF | TGTGCCAGCAGTACCGGGGCCAACGTCCTGACTTTC
. | . | TRBJ2-1 | TRBV28 | CASSSVVIEQFF | TGTGCCAGCAGTTCCGTAGTAATTGAGCAGTTCTTC
TRBD1 | many | TRBJ1-2 | TRBV7-2 | CASSSTGATNYGYTF | TGTGCCAGCAGCTCTACAGGGGCCACTAACTATGGCTACACCTTC
. | . | TRBJ1-2 | TRBV4-2 | CASSQDLVDGPSYGYTF | TGTGCCAGCAGCCAAGATCTTGTTGACGGGCCTTCATATGGCTACACCTTC
. | once | TRBJ2-2 | TRBV6-5 | CASSYSKALRGTGELFF | TGTGCCAGCAGTTACTCGAAGGCCCTACGGGGCACCGGGGAGCTGTTTTTT
. | . | TRBJ2-3 | TRBV5-1 | CASSFGGGSSTDTQYF | TGCGCCAGCAGCTTCGGCGGCGGATCTAGCACAGATACGCAGTATTTT
TRBD2 | many | TRBJ2-1 | TRBV7-2 | CASSLGGGRRNEQFF | TGTGCCAGCAGCTTGGGCGGCGGGAGGCGGAATGAGCAGTTCTTC
. | many | TRBJ2-1 | TRBV3-1 | CASSETGSYNEQFF | TGTGCCAGCAGCGAAACTGGGAGCTACAATGAGCAGTTCTTC
TRBD2 | few | TRBJ2-1 | TRBV20-1 | CSARGGTYNEQFF | TGCAGTGCTAGGGGGGGGACTTACAATGAGCAGTTCTTC
. | . | TRBJ1-3 | TRBV10-3 | CAISGGSGNTIYF | TGTGCCATCAGTGGGGGCTCTGGAAACACCATATATTTT
. | few | TRBJ2-1 | TRBV11-2 | CASSFSNSNEQFF | TGTGCCAGCAGCTTCTCTAATTCAAATGAGCAGTTCTTC
TRBD1 | . | TRBJ2-7 | TRBV5-1 | CASSGKTGGHEQYF | TGCGCCAGCAGTGGGAAGACAGGGGGCCACGAGCAGTACTTC
. | . | TRBJ2-7 | TRBV12-3/TRBV12-4 | CASSLRGAPSYEQYF | TGTGCCAGCAGTTTACGGGGGGCTCCCTCCTACGAGCAGTACTTC
. | . | TRBJ2-7 | TRBV20-1 | CSASRLTYEQYF | TGCAGTGCTAGTAGACTCACCTACGAGCAGTACTTC
TRBD2 | . | TRBJ2-5 | TRBV29-1 | CSVDSGRPRETQYF | TGCAGCGTTGACAGCGGGAGACCGAGGGAGACCCAGTACTTC
. | . | TRBJ2-1 | TRBV27 | CASSLRIAGESNEQFF | TGTGCCAGCAGTTTAAGGATAGCAGGGGAAAGCAATGAGCAGTTCTTC
. | . | TRBJ1-1 | TRBV7-2 | CASSLAGGASTEAFF | TGTGCCAGCAGCTTAGCGGGGGGCGCGAGCACTGAAGCTTTCTTT